This passage covers 27 T cell receptor beta chains from one sample sequenced in a study of blood T cells in healthy people across ages. For the second PCR, which ran for about 6 to 11 cycles, a sample-barcoded 5' primer and a J-beta primer mix were used. TCRdb re-called the 5' RACE reads with MiXCR, one entry per CDR3 protein. The sample has 550,000 to 800,000 distinct CDR3 sequences, around 32% seen once. Sequencing input: blood. These receptors were taken from an elderly woman in good health.

J is TRBJ2-5 and V is TRBV29-1, with TRBD1 matching 11 bases. V trimming: 0 bases; J trimming: 12 bases; junction bases outside the gene matches: 12. Germline V gene data show CDR1 as SQVTM and CDR2 as ANQGSEA. The CDR3 consists of 15 residues. The CDR3 is CSVEDGGQGGLREYF. CDR3 bases: TGCAGCGTTGAAGATGGGGGACAGGGGGGTTTGCGTGAGTACTTC.

There are many counts of this clonotype. The chain carries TRBV2 and TRBJ2-1; D is possibly TRBD2 (6 bases). Germline lookup yields CDR1 SNHLY and CDR2 FYNNEI. The ends were cut back, 3 bases at V and 8 bases at J, with 17 bases in the middle. The CDR3 spans 15 residues. CDR3 sequence reads: CASSEVGTGVDEQFF. The DNA for the CDR3 is TGTGCCAGCAGTGAGGTAGGGACGGGGGTTGATGAGCAGTTCTTC.

About this clonotype itself: A much bigger clone sits one base away, suggesting this may be a read error. This chain uses TRBV6-1 with TRBJ2-1; 10 bases map to TRBD2. The CDR3 spans 16 residues. Trimming removed 5 bases from V and 4 bases from J; junction bases left unmatched: 8. Germline CDR1 and CDR2: MNHNS and SASEGT. CDR3 bases: TGTGCCAGCAGTAAGGGAGGACTAGCGGTTTACAATGAGCAGTTCTTC. It encodes CASSKGGLAVYNEQFF.

Regarding this clonotype: Given a much more abundant clone one base away, this may be a read error. Here the CDR3 reads CASRTDRGGGYTF. The CDR3 DNA is TGTGCCAGCAGAACCGACAGGGGAGGAGGCTACACCTTC. The chain couples TRBV12-3 or TRBV12-4 to TRBJ1-2, with 8 bases identical to TRBD1. The CDR3 extends over 13 amino acids. J was trimmed by 8 bases and V by 6 bases; bases with no gene match: 8.

This clonotype was seen repeatedly, ten times or more. This chain joins TRBV19 and TRBJ2-7, with D perhaps matching TRBD2 (5 bases). Per germline, CDR1 LNHDA and CDR2 SQIVND (reference sequence). V shed 4 bases and J shed 1 base, with 8 bases lying between them. The CDR3 runs 13 residues. The CDR3: CASSTSGSYEQYF. In DNA form, the CDR3 reads TGTGCCAGTAGTACTTCGGGGTCCTACGAGCAGTACTTC. Complete variable domain (other parts from reference TRBV19 and TRBJ2-7): DGGITQSPKYLFRKEGQNVTLSCEQNLNHDAMYWYRQDPGQGLRLIYYSQIVNDFQKGDIAEGYSVSREKKESFPLTVTSAQKNPTAFYLCASSTSGSYEQYFGPGTRLTVT.

There are a few counts of this clonotype. The V and J genes are TRBV7-2 and TRBJ1-2, with D hard to call. The CDR3 sequence is 14 residues long. Germline V lookup: CDR1 SGHTA, CDR2 FQGNSA. Trimming removed 0 bases from V and 4 bases from J, with 9 bases in between. The CDR3 bases are TGTGCCAGCAGCTTAGCGTACGATAGCTATGGCTACACCTTC. It specifies CASSLAYDSYGYTF.

The chain employs TRBV20-1 and TRBJ1-5, with D possibly matching TRBD1 (5 bases). Germline V gene data show CDR1 as DFQATT and CDR2 as SNEGSKA (reference sequence). There are 15 residues in the CDR3. Trimming took off 3 bases at V and 6 bases at J, with 18 bases between the two ends. CDR3 DNA sequence: TGCAGTGCTAGTAGAGGGCAGCGGCAGGGTCAGCCCCAGCATTTT. Translating gives CSASRGQRQGQPQHF.

Many counts were recorded for this clonotype. The chain is built from TRBV7-6 and TRBJ2-4, with TRBD2 identical over 8 bases. Germline assignment: CDR1 SGHVS and CDR2 FNYEAQ. V shed 3 bases and J 0 bases; nucleotides not matched to a gene: 10. CDR3 length: 18 residues. For the CDR3, the DNA is TGTGCCAGCAGCTTTCCTAGCGGGTGTACTCTAGCCAAAAACATTCAGTACTTC. Encoded protein: CASSFPSGCTLAKNIQYF. Full variable domain (rest looked up from reference TRBV7-6 and TRBJ2-4): GAGVSQSPRYKVTKRGQDVALRCDPISGHVSLYWYRQALGQGPEFLTYFNYEAQQDKSGLPNDRFSAERPEGSISTLTIQRTEQRDSAMYRCASSFPSGCTLAKNIQYFGAGTRLSVL.

In regard to this clonotype: An end of the junction differs from the germline gene, which may be a read error. The J gene is TRBJ1-1, the V gene TRBV7-2; no definite D call. The CDR3 extends over 14 amino acids. CDR1 is SGHTA and CDR2 is FQGNSA in the germline V gene. The CDR3 loop reads CASSYVGGNAEAFF. CDR3 nucleotides: TGTGCCAGCAGTTATGTGGGAGGGAACGCTGAAGCTTTCTTT.

At least ten counts were recorded for this clonotype. The V gene is TRBV2, the J gene TRBJ2-5; D gene uncertain. The V gene lost 3 bases and the J gene lost 10 bases, with 9 bases spanning the gap. Germline loops: CDR1 SNHLY, CDR2 FYNNEI. The CDR3 contains 11 residues. CDR3 coding DNA: TGTGCCAGCAGTGATGACGGGCTCCAGTACTTC. It translates to CASSDDGLQYF.

On this clonotype itself: A much larger clone is a single base away; this may be a read error. The V call is TRBV15, the J call TRBJ1-5; D possibly corresponds to TRBD1 (5 bases). CDR3 length: 13 residues. The V gene's germline CDR1 is LNHNV and CDR2 YYDKDF (reference sequence). V lost 8 bases to trimming and J lost 9 bases, with 17 bases between them. As DNA, the CDR3 is TGTGCCACCGCTAGGACAACCCTTTGGCCCCAGCATTTT. It translates to CATARTTLWPQHF.

This chain links TRBV6-6 with TRBJ2-3, with TRBD2 identical over 12 bases. J lost 2 bases, V lost 10 bases, and 7 bases had no gene match. Germline CDR1 and CDR2: MNHNY and SVGAGI (reference sequence). The CDR3 extends over 15 amino acids. The CDR3 protein is CATVGLAGTTDTQYF. CDR3 coding DNA: TGTGCCACCGTCGGACTAGCGGGAACCACAGATACGCAGTATTTT.

The chain couples TRBV30 to TRBJ1-2, with 8 bases lining up with TRBD1. Germline lookup yields CDR1 GTSNPN and CDR2 SVGIG (reference sequence). Losses at the gene ends were 8 bases for V and 2 bases for J; bases not matched to a gene: 7. There are 13 residues in the CDR3. In nucleotides, the CDR3 is TGTGCCGGGACCCGACAGGGGAACTATGGCTACACCTTC. Translated: CAGTRQGNYGYTF. Using reference TRBV30 and TRBJ1-2 for the parts outside the CDR3, the full variable domain is SQTIHQWPATLVQPVGSPLSLECTVEGTSNPNLYWYRQAAGRGLQLLFYSVGIGQISSEVPQNLSASRPQDRQFILSSKKLLLSDSGFYLCAGTRQGNYGYTFGSGTRLTVV.

This clonotype was detected many times. The chain couples TRBV7-2 to TRBJ2-1; D gene ambiguous. The germline V and J ends were trimmed by 1 base and 8 bases, with 12 bases remaining between them. The CDR3 is 14 residues long. Germline V gene data show CDR1 as SGHTA and CDR2 as FQGNSA. The CDR3 region has the DNA TGTGCCAGCAGCTTAGACGGGCCTCTGGATGAGCAGTTCTTC. It codes for CASSLDGPLDEQFF.

The chain couples TRBV6-5 to TRBJ2-1; D is perhaps TRBD1 (5 bases). V lost 6 bases and J lost 7, with 19 bases in between. CDR1 MNHEY and CDR2 SVGAGI come from the germline V gene. This CDR3 has 15 amino acids. CDR3 region: CASSVDWGWGNEQFF. The CDR3 nucleotides are TGTGCCAGCAGCGTAGATTGGGGCTGGGGTAATGAGCAGTTCTTC.

The chain joins TRBV4-2 to TRBJ2-1; D might be TRBD1 or TRBD2, each matching 6 bases. TRBJ2-7 matches the DNA end more closely, so the J call is doubtful. CDR1 and CDR2 (germline): LGHNA, YNFKEQ. CDR3 size: 16 residues. CDR3 residues: CASSPRTGAFYNEQYF. The CDR3 nucleotides are TGTGCCAGCAGCCCCCGGACGGGGGCCTTCTACAATGAGCAGTACTTC.

This clonotype was counted ten times or more. This chain uses TRBV7-2 with TRBJ2-5, with 11 bases lining up with TRBD1. CDR3 length equals 14 residues. V was pared by 4 bases and J by 6 bases, with 4 bases of the junction left unmatched. CDR1 and CDR2 from the germline V gene are SGHTA and FQGNSA. The CDR3 is CASSWGTGGQTQYF. The CDR3 DNA reads TGTGCCAGCAGCTGGGGGACAGGGGGGCAGACCCAGTACTTC.

The gene calls are TRBV5-1 and TRBJ2-7, with a weak D call TRBD1 (6 bases). The CDR3 contains 16 residues. Trimming stripped 1 base from V and 0 bases from J, with 14 bases between. CDR1 is SGHRS, CDR2 YFSETQ, per germline. The CDR3, as DNA: TGCGCCAGCAGCTTGATGGGCGGACAGAGCTCCTACGAGCAGTACTTC. It codes for CASSLMGGQSSYEQYF.

This clonotype was seen more than once but under ten times. The chain uses TRBV6-5 and TRBJ2-2; 11 bases agree with TRBD2. The CDR3 extends over 16 amino acids. Per germline, CDR1 MNHEY and CDR2 SVGAGI. With V trimmed by 5 bases and J by 6 bases, 8 bases remained unmatched. CDR3 region: CASSRLLAGGPGELFF. The CDR3 nucleotides read TGTGCCAGCAGTCGTTTATTAGCGGGGGGGCCCGGGGAGCTGTTTTTT.

The chain is built from TRBV11-3 and TRBJ2-3; 8 bases align to TRBD2. The CDR3 sequence is 13 residues long. Trimming cost V 5 bases and J 8 bases; bases outside gene matches: 6. Germline V lookup: CDR1 SGHNT, CDR2 YENEEA. The CDR3 coding sequence is TGTGCCAGCAGCCCAGATAGCGGGGTTACGCAGTATTTT. Translated: CASSPDSGVTQYF.

This clonotype was observed many times. V gene TRBV7-3 combines with J gene TRBJ2-3; no reliable D call. Germline CDR1 reads SGHTA; CDR2 reads FQGTGA. There are 14 residues in the CDR3. V lost 5 bases and J 2 bases, leaving 11 bases between the germline ends. This CDR3 is CASSPRSYTDTQYF. CDR3 sequence (DNA): TGTGCCAGCAGCCCCCGGTCTTACACAGATACGCAGTATTTT. The whole variable domain, remainder taken from reference TRBV7-3 and TRBJ2-3, is GAGVSQTPSNKVTEKGKYVELRCDPISGHTALYWYRQSLGQGPEFLIYFQGTGAADDSGLPNDRFFAVRPEGSVSTLKIQRTERGDSAVYLCASSPRSYTDTQYFGPGTRLTVL.

V and J are TRBV7-9 and TRBJ2-7, with a weak D call TRBD1 (5 bases). Germline CDR1 and CDR2: SEHNR and FQNEAQ (reference sequence). Trimming shortened V by 1 base and J by 5 bases, and 12 bases separated the two germline ends. This CDR3 comprises 14 residues. The CDR3 here is CASSLVARAHEQYF. CDR3 sequence (DNA): TGTGCCAGCAGCTTAGTGGCCAGGGCCCACGAGCAGTACTTC.

V is TRBV30 and J is TRBJ2-1; tentatively, D is TRBD2 (5 bases). The CDR3 contains 11 residues. Trimming removed 3 bases from V and 11 bases from J, with 11 bases in between. Looked up from germline, CDR1 is GTSNPN and CDR2 is SVGIG (reference sequence). CDR3 DNA sequence: TGTGCCTGGAGCCCCGAGGGTCAGCAGTTCTTC. It is translated as CAWSPEGQQFF.

Ten or more counts support this clonotype. J is TRBJ2-5 and V is TRBV5-6, with 12 bases that match TRBD2. The CDR3 is made up of 17 amino acids. The germline CDR1 and CDR2 sequences are SGHDT and YYEEEE. V lost 1 base to trimming and J lost 4 bases; unmatched junction nucleotides: 8. The CDR3 is CASSLWLASGGVETQYF. In DNA form, the CDR3 reads TGTGCCAGCAGCTTGTGGCTGGCTAGCGGGGGGGTAGAGACCCAGTACTTC.

The table lists this clonotype with many counts. The chain uses TRBV7-9 and TRBJ1-1; D gene ambiguous. Germline V gives CDR1 SEHNR, CDR2 FQNEAQ (reference sequence). This CDR3 region has 14 residues. V was cut by 6 bases and J by 4 bases, with 15 bases left in between. The CDR3 bases are TGTGCCAGCAGTCCACCACTCCTGGGCACTGAAGCTTTCTTT. Amino acids: CASSPPLLGTEAFF.

This sequence joins TRBV4-2 and TRBJ2-3; no clear D. Trimming took off 1 base at V and 4 bases at J, with 6 bases between the two ends. Germline V gene sequence: CDR1 LGHNA, CDR2 YNFKEQ. This CDR3 contains 13 residues. The CDR3 region has the DNA TGTGCCAGCAGCCAAGTGTGGTCAGATACGCAGTATTTT. The encoded protein is CASSQVWSDTQYF.

This clonotype turned up a few times. The CDR3 DNA is TGTGCCTGGAGTGTAATTGGGCACCCAGGGAACACTGAAGCTTTCTTT. Protein sequence: CAWSVIGHPGNTEAFF. This chain connects TRBV30 to TRBJ1-1; D not resolved. Trimming removed 0 bases from V and 1 base from J, with 15 bases in between. The germline gives CDR1 GTSNPN, CDR2 SVGIG (reference sequence). This CDR3 contains 16 residues.